These 3 T cell receptor beta chains share one sample of origin, sequenced in a study of blood T cell repertoires in COVID-19 (dated by TCRdb to between 2020 and 2021). Library construction relied on the immunoSEQ multiplex PCR assay. TCRdb took over this immuneACCESS table, retaining in-frame rearrangements with V and J assigned. Such tables are incomplete; in checked studies, under half of the missing clones stem from an unresolved V gene, and the remainder is unexplained. The sample records some 69,000 clones, approximately 75% of which are singletons. Clones ranked in the top ten supply approximately 50% of the sample. Sample: peripheral blood. The receptors derive from a human donor in a cohort sampled during active COVID-19.

The chain links TRBV6-1 to TRBJ2-7; D call uncertain. Germline CDR1 MNHNS, CDR2 SASEGT. V shed 2 bases and J shed 3 bases, with 8 bases lying between them. The CDR3 length is 13 residues. The CDR3: CASSEYGGYEQYF. For the CDR3, the DNA is TGTGCCAGCAGTGAATACGGTGGCTACGAGCAGTACTTC.

This sequence joins TRBV5-1 and TRBJ1-3; D is uncertain. Germline V gives CDR1 SGHRS, CDR2 YFSETQ. Deletions cut 6 bases from V and 3 bases from J, with 10 bases between. CDR3 length: 13 amino acids. This CDR3 is CASTATGGNTIYF. CDR3 nucleotide sequence: TGCGCCAGCACCGCGACGGGTGGAAACACCATATATTTT. Supplemented by reference TRBV5-1 and TRBJ1-3, the full variable domain reads KAGVTQTPRYLIKTRGQQVTLSCSPISGHRSVSWYQQTPGQGLQFLFEYFSETQRNKGNFPGRFSGRQFSNSRSEMNVSTLELGDSALYLCASTATGGNTIYFGEGSWLTVV.

The V and J genes are TRBV29-1 and TRBJ1-2, with 7 bases fitting TRBD1. Germline CDR1 and CDR2: SQVTM and ANQGSEA. This CDR3 has 11 residues. J lost 4 bases, V lost 6 bases, and 2 bases had no gene match. For the CDR3, the DNA is TGCAGCGTAACAGGGGTCTATGGCTACACCTTC. It is translated as CSVTGVYGYTF.